The following is a T cell receptor (beta chain) sequence with its context. Its cognate antigen is unknown. This sample stems from a study of T cell responses to AZD1222 COVID-19 vaccine. Study observations and caveats: When two AZD1222 doses had been given, Spike-specific TCR breadth and depth rose. The number of AZD1222 recipients seropositive at baseline was only 6 or 7. Repertoire sampling occurred only after the peak T cell response.

Germline V CDR1 and CDR2: SGHRS, YFSETQ. The ends lost 3 bases at V and 10 bases at J; junction bases unmatched: 5. The CDR3 contains 15 residues. Profiling relied on immunoSEQ multiplex PCR, and the TCRdb table lists in-frame clones only, not all of them. The data show 70,000 to 95,000 clones, with under 90% seen just once and about 3% held by the top ten. The sequenced sample was peripheral blood, obtained on day 0 of MenACWY control vaccination. This TCR derives from an adult in good health. V usage is TRBV5-1 and J usage is TRBJ1-6; the match to TRBD1 covers 12 bases. The CDR3 nucleotides are TGCGCCAGCAGCTGGGGACAGGGGGCAGACTCACCCCTCCACTTT. This translates into CASSWGQGADSPLHF.